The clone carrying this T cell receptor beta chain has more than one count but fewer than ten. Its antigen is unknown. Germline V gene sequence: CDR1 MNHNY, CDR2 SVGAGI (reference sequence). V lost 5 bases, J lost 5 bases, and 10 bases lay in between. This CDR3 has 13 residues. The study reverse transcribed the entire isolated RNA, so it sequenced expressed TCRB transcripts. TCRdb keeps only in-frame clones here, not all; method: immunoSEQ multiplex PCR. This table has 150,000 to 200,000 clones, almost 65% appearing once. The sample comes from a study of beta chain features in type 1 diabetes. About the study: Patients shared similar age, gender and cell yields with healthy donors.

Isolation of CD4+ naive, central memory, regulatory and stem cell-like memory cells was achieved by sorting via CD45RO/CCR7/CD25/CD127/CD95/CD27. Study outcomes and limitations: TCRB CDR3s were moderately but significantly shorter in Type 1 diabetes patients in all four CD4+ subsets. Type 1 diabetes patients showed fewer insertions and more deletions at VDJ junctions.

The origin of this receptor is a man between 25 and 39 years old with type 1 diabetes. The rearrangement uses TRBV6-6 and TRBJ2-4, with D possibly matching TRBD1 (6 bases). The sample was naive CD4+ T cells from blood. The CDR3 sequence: CASSAAGENIQYF. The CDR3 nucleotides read TGTGCCAGCAGTGCCGCAGGGGAAAACATTCAGTACTTC.